This record concerns one T cell receptor beta chain sequence. Its antigen is currently not known. No base quality information exists; no much larger clone differs at one position. Healthy HIV-negative adults with no recently reported acute infections or vaccinations were included as donors. All donors were Caucasian adults living in Nashville, Tennessee, USA. For unsorted samples, around 90 million PBMCs were counted, and genomic DNA was extracted using the QIAamp DNA Blood Mini kit. After blood collection by leukapheresis, PBMCs were isolated using Ficoll-Histopaque density gradient centrifugation and then cryopreserved in the vapor phase of liquid nitrogen. This record belongs to a study of shared clonotypes between healthy human individuals (dated by TCRdb to 2018 to 2021). About the study as a whole: The cohort included a few men and a couple of women between 18 and 49 years of age. Per donor, leukapheresis produced somewhere between about 0.94 and 9.5 billion PBMCs. To increase sequencing depth and limit assay-specific biases, different laboratories used diverse techniques to prepare libraries and sequence TCR repertoires. To estimate repertoire size and how much clonotypes are shared between individuals, the study performed deep sequencing of blood TCR repertoires from five healthy adults. The study at large found these results: Sampling was restricted to blood, and TCR repertoires in tissue are likely to differ from TCR repertoires in blood. Pairwise subsampling indicated that sequencing depth was expected to affect the degree of clonotype sharing among donors. Because the study included only a small number of donors, the genetic and exposure-history diversity represented was limited.

CDR1 and CDR2, per the germline V gene, are SGHDN and FVKESK. The junction carries 13 bases between V and J, which are trimmed by 4 bases and 4 bases respectively. Including the terminal cysteine and phenylalanine, the CDR3 comprises 14 residues. Solely the CDR3 DNA is kept, with 42 bases framed from the first base. Using the deep immunoSEQ assay, TCR CDR3 regions were amplified from genomic DNA by multiplex PCR. Extracted genomic DNA from each cell subset was spread evenly across all wells of several immunoSEQ 96-well plates, with each plate serving as a replicate. For unsorted PBMC, 300 ng genomic DNA, equal to about 30,000 T cell genomes, was loaded into each replicate PCR. Ten immunoSEQ deep assay plates were used to sequence unsorted PBMC genomic DNA. The purified libraries were quantified using a Qubit 3.0 fluorometer, sized with a Bioanalyzer 2100, and then quantified again using the KAPA Library Quantification kit. Every immunoSEQ 96-well plate was sequenced on a dedicated single-read 150-cycle Illumina NextSeq 550 flow cell. On the study's bioinformatics: The immunoSEQ output contained only junctional sequences without quality scores, so filtering could not match that applied to full-length reads. Sequences were annotated with PyIR, a Python wrapper for IgBLAST v1.9, using IMGT germline references to assign V/J genes and CDR3. Reads were removed for weak V/J assignments (E-value above 1e-6), missing CDR3, stop codons, out-of-frame junctions, or ambiguous translated residues. V3J clonotypes were defined by identical inferred V gene, J gene, and CDR3 amino acid sequence. The percentage overlap between two repertoires was calculated by dividing the number of shared unique clonotypes by the size of the smaller repertoire. RTK rarefaction, the Chao1 estimator, and Recon v2.1 estimates of unobserved clonotypes were used to assess repertoire richness. Not all clones reach the TCRdb copy of this immuneACCESS table, which keeps in-frame sequences only. Checked studies attribute under half of the gap to unresolved V genes and leave the rest unexplained. That table gives V, J and clone size, and the DNA gave D and trimming. In this sample the table shows about 470,000 clones, around 79% of which occur a single time. Together, the top ten hold approximately 13% of the sample.

Input material: PBMCs. The chain was built from TRBV14 and TRBJ1-1; TRBD1 is perhaps the D gene, given 5 matching bases. This clonotype was obtained from a woman in her thirties or forties in good health. Some clones in this sample may be carry-over from other donors' samples. The nucleotide sequence reads TGTGCCAGCAGCCGCCCGGGACCCCGCACTGAAGCTTTCTTT. It codes for CASSRPGPRTEAFF.